Listed below are T cell receptor beta chains from one sample, sequenced in a study of PD-1 blockade in classical Hodgkin lymphoma. The method was immunoSEQ multiplex PCR; TCRdb's version includes in-frame clones alone and lacks a portion of them. The repertoire consists of roughly 21,000 clones, with around 83% occurring once and the leading ten covering roughly 14%. The input for sequencing was peripheral blood mononuclear cells (PBMCs), taken before the fourth cycle of nivolumab. These receptor sequences come from a human donor with classical Hodgkin lymphoma. Both conserved end residues are part of each CDR3. The D gene is left open where the match is weak. Not all rows give a size; the values are once, few, many and, for expanded clones, a class.

NA NA TRBJ2-5 TRBV10-3 TGTGCCATCAGTGTCAGGGGGGAAGAGACCCAGTACTTC CAISVRGEETQYF
NA NA TRBJ1-2 TRBV20-1 TGCAGTGCTAGAGGGACACCCGGCTACACCTTC CSARGTPGYTF
NA NA TRBJ2-4 TRBV29-1 TGCAGCGGAGGGGGAGGGAAAAACATTCAGTACTTC CSGGGGKNIQYF
TRBD1 medium-sized TRBJ1-6 TRBV7-6 TGTGCCAGCAGCTTTTTTCCCGGGACAGGGCATAATTCACCCCTCCACTTT CASSFFPGTGHNSPLHF
TRBD2 NA TRBJ2-5 TRBV5-4 TGTGCCAGCAGCTTGGGCAATAGCGGGGTGGGAGAGACCCAGTACTTC CASSLGNSGVGETQYF
TRBD2 NA TRBJ2-5 TRBV10-3 TGTGCCATCAGTCGAGCGGGAGGACAAGAGACCCAGTACTTC CAISRAGGQETQYF
NA NA TRBJ2-3 TRBV7-9 TGTGCCAGCAGCTTAGAAGAGCGAAAAGATACGCAGTATTTT CASSLEERKDTQYF
NA NA TRBJ2-3 TRBV7-2 TGTGCCAGCACCACCCGCCTCCGGAGCGGCACAGATACGCAGTATTTT CASTTRLRSGTDTQYF
NA NA TRBJ2-2 TRBV29-1 TGCAGCGTTGAAGTTGGGGGTGCCGCCGGGGAGCTGTTTTTT CSVEVGGAAGELFF
NA NA TRBJ1-6 TRBV19 TGTGCCAGTTCAGCGTCATGGCTGGATAATTCACCCCTCCACTTT CASSASWLDNSPLHF
TRBD2 NA TRBJ2-1 TRBV7-9 TGTGCCAGCAGACGACTAGCGAATGAGCAGTTCTTC CASRRLANEQFF
NA NA TRBJ2-6 TRBV7-3 TGTGCCAGCAGCTCAATGGGGAACTCTGGGGCCAACGTCCTGACTTTC CASSSMGNSGANVLTF
NA NA TRBJ2-5 TRBV5-6 TGTGCCAGCAGCCCAAAGGGTTTGGCCGTCCTGTTGGGGGAGCAGTACTTC CASSPKGLAVLLGEQYF
TRBD1 NA TRBJ1-2 TRBV6-5 TGTGCCAGCGTATCGGGACAGGGGGTCGATGGCTACACCTTC CASVSGQGVDGYTF
TRBD2 NA TRBJ2-7 TRBV7-2 TGTGCCAGCAGCTTGCCCGGGGGCAGCGGGAGCTCCTACGAGCAGTACTTC CASSLPGGSGSSYEQYF
NA NA TRBJ1-1 TRBV30 TGTGCCTGGATCCTGGGAGGACTTCGGGAAGCTTTCTTT CAWILGGLREAFF
NA NA TRBJ1-6 TRBV9 TGTGCCAGCAGCGTCTTTCCCTCTAATTCACCCCTCCACTTT CASSVFPSNSPLHF
TRBD2 NA TRBJ2-1 TRBV27 TGTGCCAGAAAAAGCGGGAGGGACAATGAGCAGTTCTTC CARKSGRDNEQFF
TRBD2 NA TRBJ2-7 TRBV18 TGTGCCAGCTCACCACTTCCGGGACTAGCTACGGAGTACTTC CASSPLPGLATEYF
NA NA TRBJ2-1 TRBV5-1 TGCGCCAGCAGCTTGACAGCCTTGCAAAGCTCCTACAATGAGCAGTTCTTC CASSLTALQSSYNEQFF
NA NA TRBJ2-3 TRBV6-8 TGTGCCAGCAGCCGGGACAAAGGGGGAGCAGATACGCAGTATTTT CASSRDKGGADTQYF
TRBD1 NA TRBJ2-1 TRBV7-2 TGTGCCAGCAGCTCCGGGACAGGGGGTAGTGGAGAGCAGTTCTTC CASSSGTGGSGEQFF
TRBD2 once TRBJ2-5 TRBV30 TGTGCCTGGACCCCGGGACTAGCGGGGGGAAGGGAGACCCAGTACTTC CAWTPGLAGGRETQYF
TRBD2 NA TRBJ2-1 TRBV6-5 TGTGCCAGCAGATATAGCGGGAGCTCCTACAATGAGCAGTTCTTC CASRYSGSSYNEQFF
NA few TRBJ1-6 TRBV6-6 TGTGCCAGCAGTTACGATAATTCACCCCTCCACTTT CASSYDNSPLHF
TRBD1 NA TRBJ1-2 TRBV25-1 TGTGCCAGCAGTGAAACCGGGACAGGGGGCGCAGTGTATGGCTACACCTTC CASSETGTGGAVYGYTF
NA NA TRBJ2-2 TRBV28 TGTGCCAGCAGCCTAAGGGGGGTCACCGGGGAGCTGTTTTTT CASSLRGVTGELFF
NA few TRBJ1-1 TRBV5-4 TGTGCCAGCAGCTGGACGCCGGGGGACACTGAAGCTTTCTTT CASSWTPGDTEAFF
NA once TRBJ2-5 TRBV4-3 TGCGCCAGCAGCCCGGTTCGGACGGTCCATGAGACCCAGTACTTC CASSPVRTVHETQYF